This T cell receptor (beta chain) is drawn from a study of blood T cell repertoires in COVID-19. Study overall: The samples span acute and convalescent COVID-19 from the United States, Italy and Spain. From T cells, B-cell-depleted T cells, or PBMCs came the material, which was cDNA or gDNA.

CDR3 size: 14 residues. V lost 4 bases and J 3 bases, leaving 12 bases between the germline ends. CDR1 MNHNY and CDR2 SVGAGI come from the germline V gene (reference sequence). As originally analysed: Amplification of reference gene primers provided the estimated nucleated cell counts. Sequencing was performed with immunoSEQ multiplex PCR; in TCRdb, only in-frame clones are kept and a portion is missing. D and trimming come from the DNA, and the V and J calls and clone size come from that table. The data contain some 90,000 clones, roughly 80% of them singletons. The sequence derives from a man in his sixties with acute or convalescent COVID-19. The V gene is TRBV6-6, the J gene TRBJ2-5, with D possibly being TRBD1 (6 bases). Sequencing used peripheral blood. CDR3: CASSWDKTKETQYF. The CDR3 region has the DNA TGTGCCAGCAGTTGGGACAAGACAAAAGAGACCCAGTACTTC.